A selection of T cell receptor beta chains follows, all from one sample in a study of T cells in narcolepsy. Assay: immunoSEQ multiplex PCR; the TCRdb copy retains only in-frame clones and omits some. Among some 30,000 clones, around 83% were seen once, and the ten largest hold around 2.6%. What was sequenced was CD45RA- memory CD4+ T cells from PBMCs. The receptor source for this set is a human donor with narcolepsy. The CDR3 runs from the conserved cysteine through the conserved F or W. Fields, in order: V gene, clone size, CDR3 protein. Clone sizes are given selectively: once, few, many, or a class where the clone is expanded.

>TRBV4-2|NA
CASSQADRGQGYTF
>TRBV4-1|NA
CASSQDPDGNQPQHF
>TRBV6-6|NA
CASSYSTGKTQYF
>TRBV7-9|few
CASSLVGLTEAFF
>TRBV7-3|NA
CASSLARTDTQYF
>TRBV16|NA
CASSQFFTGGADTQYF
>TRBV21-1|once
CASSKGAVAYEQYF
>TRBV25-1|once
CASSTSQGISEKLFF
>TRBV5-4|NA
CASSLDPGVMNTEAFF
>TRBV4-1|NA
CASSHQQGYGYTF
>TRBV2|NA
CASTENRVSNQPQHF
>TRBV5-8|NA
CASSLGPGTGGISNQPQHF
>TRBV5-1|once
CASRGNAGSYEQYF
>TRBV7-3|NA
CASSERKGSYNEQFF
>TRBV2|NA
CASSTTGGINYGYTF
>TRBV4-2|NA
CASSQPTSSKTQYF
>TRBV2|NA
CASRTGANVLTF
>TRBV28|once
CASGLRVPNTEAFF
>TRBV12-5|NA
CASGPRTGGAGTEAFF
>TRBV5-1|NA
CASSSYGYEQYF
>TRBV5-1|NA
CASSLPPPQGNTIYF
>TRBV5-6|NA
CASSFGTGLHNEQFF
>TRBV29-1|NA
CSVEDLAGEQYF
>TRBV7-2|NA
CASSLSGGGSYNEQFF
>TRBV30|NA
CAWSRTGGNEQYF
>TRBV2|NA
CASSGGQSITKNIQYF